The clone carrying this T cell receptor (beta chain) has at least ten counts. CDR3 length: 15 amino acids. Trimming removed 6 bases from V and 6 bases from J; junction bases left unmatched: 11. Germline V lookup: CDR1 MNHEY, CDR2 SMNVEV (reference sequence). Patients aged 18 to 65 had newly diagnosed hyperthyroidism lasting under 2 months. Criteria for exclusion of patients were uncontrolled infection, other autoimmune disease, pregnancy or lactation. The data derive from a study of T cells in Graves' hyperthyroidism and ophthalmopathy. RNA transcripts served as the template for amplifying TCR beta CDR3 regions. The TCR CDR3 first-round RT-PCR relied on the HTBI primer set. TCRdb used MiXCR to reprocess the multiplex PCR reads, holding one entry per CDR3 protein. The sample carries approximately 270,000 distinct CDR3 sequences, more than 12% recorded once.

Sequencing was carried out using blood. This receptor was identified in a woman in her forties with Graves' hyperthyroidism that later progressed to Graves' ophthalmopathy. V is TRBV27 and J is TRBJ2-1, with TRBD1 identical over 7 bases. The CDR3 nucleotides read TGTGCCAGCAGACCTTTACAGGGGTCCCCCAATGAGCAGTTCTTC. It translates to CASRPLQGSPNEQFF.